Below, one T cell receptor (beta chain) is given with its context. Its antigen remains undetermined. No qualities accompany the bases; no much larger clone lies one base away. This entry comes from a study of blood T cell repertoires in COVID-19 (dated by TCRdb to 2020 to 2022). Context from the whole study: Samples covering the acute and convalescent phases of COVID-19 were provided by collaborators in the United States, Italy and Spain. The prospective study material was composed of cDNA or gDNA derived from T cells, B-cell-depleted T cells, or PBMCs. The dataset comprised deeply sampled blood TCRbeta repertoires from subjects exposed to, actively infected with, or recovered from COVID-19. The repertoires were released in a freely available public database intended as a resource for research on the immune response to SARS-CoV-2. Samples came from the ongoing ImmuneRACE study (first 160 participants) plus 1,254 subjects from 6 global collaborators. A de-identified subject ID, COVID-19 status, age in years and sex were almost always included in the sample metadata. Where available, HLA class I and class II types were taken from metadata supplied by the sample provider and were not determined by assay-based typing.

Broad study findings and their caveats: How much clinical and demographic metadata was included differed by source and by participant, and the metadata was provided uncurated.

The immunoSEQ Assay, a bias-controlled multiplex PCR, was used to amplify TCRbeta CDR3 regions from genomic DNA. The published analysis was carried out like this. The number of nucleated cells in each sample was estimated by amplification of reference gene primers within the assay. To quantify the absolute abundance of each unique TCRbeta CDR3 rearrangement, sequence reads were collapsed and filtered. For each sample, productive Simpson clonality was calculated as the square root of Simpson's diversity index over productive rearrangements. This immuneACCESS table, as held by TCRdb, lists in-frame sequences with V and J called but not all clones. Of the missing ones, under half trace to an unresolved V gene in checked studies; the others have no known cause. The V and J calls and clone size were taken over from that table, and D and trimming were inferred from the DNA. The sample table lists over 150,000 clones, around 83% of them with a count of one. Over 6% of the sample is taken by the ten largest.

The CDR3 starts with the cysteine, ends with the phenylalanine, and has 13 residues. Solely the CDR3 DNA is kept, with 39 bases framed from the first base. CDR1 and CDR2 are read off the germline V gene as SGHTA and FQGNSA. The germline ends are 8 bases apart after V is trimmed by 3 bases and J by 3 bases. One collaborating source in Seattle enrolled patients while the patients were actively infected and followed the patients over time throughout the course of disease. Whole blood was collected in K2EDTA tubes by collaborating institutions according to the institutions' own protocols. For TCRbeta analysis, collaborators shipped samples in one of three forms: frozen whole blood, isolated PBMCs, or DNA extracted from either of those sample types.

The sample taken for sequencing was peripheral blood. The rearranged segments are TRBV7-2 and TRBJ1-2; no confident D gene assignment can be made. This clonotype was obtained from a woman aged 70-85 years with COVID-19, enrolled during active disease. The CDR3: CASSFWGDYGYTF. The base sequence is TGTGCCAGCAGCTTTTGGGGAGACTATGGCTACACCTTC.